The 25 T cell receptor beta chains listed next were all sequenced from one sample in a study of T cell repertoires in cytomegalovirus infection. TCRdb reprocessed the reads with MiXCR, giving one entry per CDR3 protein. The sample lists 700,000 to 950,000 distinct CDR3 sequences, approximately 30% occurring once. For these receptors, no antigen is known. This specimen was cultured CD8+ T cells from PBMCs, taken from culture after CMV antigen stimulation. The receptors come from a human donor in good health (CMV status not recorded). Some clones in this sample may be carry-over from other donors' samples.

This chain uses TRBV6-6 with TRBJ2-1; 10 bases match TRBD2. V was clipped by 2 bases and J by 7 bases; unmatched bases: 8. The germline CDR1 and CDR2 sequences are MNHNY and SVGAGI (reference sequence). This CDR3 region has 16 residues. CDR3 loop: CASSYPTSGEANEQFF. The CDR3 region has the DNA TGTGCCAGCAGTTACCCAACTAGCGGGGAGGCTAATGAGCAGTTCTTC.

The chain has TRBV15 and TRBJ1-2; maybe TRBD1 (6 bases). The V end lost 4 bases, the J end lost 5 bases, and 11 bases lay between the germline ends. The germline V gene has CDR1 LNHNV and CDR2 YYDKDF (reference sequence). The CDR3 is made up of 13 amino acids. Here the CDR3 reads CATSTTTGYGYTF. The CDR3 nucleotides read TGTGCCACCAGCACAACCACAGGGTATGGCTACACCTTC.

The chain is built from TRBV5-1 and TRBJ2-1; D ambiguous. V lost 4 bases and J lost 6, with 20 bases in between. This CDR3 is built from 16 residues. Germline V gene sequence: CDR1 SGHRS, CDR2 YFSETQ. CDR3 sequence reads: CASSPSDLTRINEQFF. DNA for the CDR3: TGCGCCAGCAGCCCCTCGGACCTAACACGTATCAATGAGCAGTTCTTC.

This clonotype has just a few counts. This rearrangement joins TRBV9 to TRBJ2-7; perhaps TRBD1 as D (6 bases). CDR3 length: 13 residues. The germline CDR1 and CDR2 sequences are SGDLS and YYNGEE. V shed 3 bases and J shed 2 bases, with 9 bases lying between them. CDR3 amino acids: CASSGDKTYEQYF. DNA of the CDR3: TGTGCCAGCAGCGGGGACAAAACCTACGAGCAGTACTTC.

CDR3 sequence (DNA): TGCGCCAGCAGCTTGTCTGGCGGGGGGTACCCCCATGAGCAGTTCTTC. It encodes CASSLSGGGYPHEQFF. The J gene is TRBJ2-1, the V gene TRBV5-1; TRBD2 matches at 8 bases. The CDR3 is made up of 16 amino acids. Trimming at V came to 1 base and at J to 8 bases, leaving 11 bases not matched to a gene. CDR1 SGHRS and CDR2 YFSETQ come from the germline V gene.

The CDR3 nucleotides read TGTGCCATCAGTGAGTCGAAGGGAGCTGTAACGACAACAGATACGCAGTATTTT. As protein: CAISESKGAVTTTDTQYF. The rearrangement joins TRBV10-3 to TRBJ2-3; D might be TRBD2 (5 bases). Germline CDR1 is ENHRY and CDR2 is SYGVKD. The CDR3 is made up of 18 amino acids. Trimming took off 0 bases at V and 3 bases at J, with 19 bases between the two ends.

This chain uses TRBV12-3 or TRBV12-4 with TRBJ1-4, with 8 bases fitting TRBD1. With V trimmed by 6 bases and J by 5 bases, 5 bases remained unmatched. This CDR3 is 14 amino acids long. Here the CDR3 reads CASRNRDRNEKLFF. The CDR3 DNA follows: TGTGCCAGCAGGAACCGGGACAGGAATGAAAAACTGTTTTTT.

The chain links TRBV24-1 to TRBJ2-5, with TRBD1 matching over 8 bases. This CDR3 spans 16 amino acids. V shed 1 base, J shed 2 bases, and the junction held 5 bases outside the gene matches. The germline gives CDR1 KGHDR, CDR2 SFDVKD. This CDR3 reads CATSDLYGTGQETQYF. The DNA for the CDR3 is TGTGCCACCAGTGATTTATATGGGACAGGACAAGAGACCCAGTACTTC.

V and J are TRBV7-9 and TRBJ2-1; D ambiguous. V was pared by 1 base and J by 8 bases, with 21 bases between. Germline loops: CDR1 SEHNR, CDR2 FQNEAQ (reference sequence). The CDR3 runs to 17 residues. The CDR3 region is CASSLVPYSSPSHEQFF. CDR3 DNA sequence: TGTGCCAGCAGCTTAGTTCCTTATAGTTCTCCTTCACATGAGCAGTTCTTC.

V and J are TRBV5-8 and TRBJ2-7, with a weak D call TRBD1 (6 bases). Trimming cost V 4 bases and J 1 base, with 12 bases left between them. The CDR3 has 14 residues. Germline V gene lookup returns CDR1 SGHTS and CDR2 YDEGEE. DNA for the CDR3: TGTGCCAGCAGCCTCCGGGACATATCCTACGAGCAGTACGTC. Protein sequence: CASSLRDISYEQYV.

This clonotype has just a few counts. Written as DNA, the CDR3 is TGTGCCAGCAGTTACGCCTATGGCTACACCTTC. Translation: CASSYAYGYTF. V usage is TRBV6-2 or TRBV6-3 and J usage is TRBJ1-2; D is ambiguous. This CDR3 spans 11 amino acids. V gave up 2 bases and J gave up 4 bases, with 2 bases separating them. The germline gives CDR1 MNHEY, CDR2 SVGEGT.

The V call is TRBV6-2 or TRBV6-3, the J call TRBJ2-1, with 10 bases identical to TRBD2. Germline trimming cut 4 bases from V and 6 bases from J; bases unmatched to any gene: 6. The CDR3 has 15 amino acids. CDR1 is MNHEY, CDR2 SVGEGT, per germline. As DNA, the CDR3 is TGTGCCAGCAGTTTGGGACTAGCGACTACCAATGAGCAGTTCTTC. Translating it yields CASSLGLATTNEQFF.

This clonotype was seen more than once but under ten times. The J gene is TRBJ2-3, the V gene TRBV27; unclear D gene. This CDR3 has 14 amino acids. The V end lost 3 bases, the J end lost 4 bases, and 11 bases lay between the germline ends. In germline, CDR1 is MNHEY, CDR2 SMNVEV (reference sequence). CDR3 DNA: TGTGCCAGCAGTTTCGGCACGGACGCAGATACGCAGTATTTT. The encoded protein is CASSFGTDADTQYF.

This clonotype was observed a few times. The chain employs TRBV10-3 and TRBJ2-7; 9 bases map to TRBD1. Losses at the gene ends were 2 bases for V and 0 bases for J; bases not matched to a gene: 2. CDR1 is ENHRY, CDR2 SYGVKD, per germline. CDR3 size: 15 residues. The CDR3 DNA sequence: TGTGCCATCAGTGAGCCGGGACAGGGCTCCTACGAGCAGTACTTC. This encodes CAISEPGQGSYEQYF.

DNA for the CDR3: TGTGCCAGCAGTTCGATGACGATCCCGGGGACCTACGAGCAGTACTTC. Protein sequence: CASSSMTIPGTYEQYF. The chain links TRBV6-2 or TRBV6-3 to TRBJ2-7, with D possibly being TRBD2 (5 bases). The CDR3 is 16 amino acids. CDR1 is MNHEY, CDR2 SVGEGT, per germline. V gave up 4 bases and J gave up 2 bases, with 18 bases separating them.

This clonotype appeared a few times. V usage is TRBV2 and J usage is TRBJ2-3; D might be TRBD2 (6 bases). V lost 3 bases to trimming and J lost 2 bases, with 15 bases between them. Germline V CDR1 and CDR2: SNHLY, FYNNEI. The CDR3 covers 16 residues. The CDR3 nucleotides read TGTGCCAGCAGTGATCTAACGCGGGACTCCACAGATACGCAGTATTTT. This codes for CASSDLTRDSTDTQYF.

V and J are TRBV23-1 and TRBJ1-2; tentatively, D is TRBD1 (5 bases). TRBV23-1 is labeled an ORF, and its function is uncertain. The CDR3 runs 15 residues. Trimming shortened V by 0 bases and J by 7 bases, and 15 bases separated the two germline ends. CDR3 amino acids: CASSQSRGSTSGYTF. The CDR3, as DNA: TGCGCCAGCAGTCAATCAAGGGGAAGCACATCTGGCTACACCTTC.

This clonotype occurred a few times. The CDR3 loop is CASSVVRENTEAFF. In DNA form, the CDR3 reads TGTGCCAGCAGCGTAGTGAGGGAGAATACTGAAGCTTTCTTT. The chain links TRBV9 to TRBJ1-1; the D is unclear. CDR3 length: 14 amino acids. Germline V gene sequence: CDR1 SGDLS, CDR2 YYNGEE. The germline V and J ends were trimmed by 0 bases and 5 bases, with 11 bases remaining between them.

This clonotype occurred a few times. The V call is TRBV12-3 or TRBV12-4, the J call TRBJ2-1; TRBD1 aligns across 7 bases. The CDR3 length is 11 residues. Trimming cost V 6 bases and J 11 bases; bases outside gene matches: 4. The chain's CDR3 is CASRTGSQQFF. As DNA, the CDR3 is TGTGCCAGCAGGACAGGGAGTCAGCAGTTCTTC.

As regards this clonotype: A junction end diverges from the germline sequence, so it may reflect a read error. V and J are TRBV5-6 and TRBJ1-1; D uncertain. The germline V gene has CDR1 SGHDT and CDR2 YYEEEE. This CDR3 is built from 15 residues. As DNA, the CDR3 is TGTGCTAGCAGCTTGGTACTAGGAGGTGGCACTGAAGCTTTCTTT. It codes for CASSLVLGGGTEAFF.

In this sample, this clonotype turned up a few times. The gene calls are TRBV12-3 or TRBV12-4 and TRBJ2-5, with 7 bases identical to TRBD2. Trimming cost V 6 bases and J 0 bases; bases outside gene matches: 10. This CDR3 is built from 16 residues. CDR3 in DNA: TGTGCCAGCAGGGGGGAGGGGACCTCGTACCAAGAGACCCAGTACTTC. Its protein is CASRGEGTSYQETQYF.

The chain links TRBV7-9 to TRBJ2-2; D remains ambiguous. Germline assignment: CDR1 SEHNR and CDR2 FQNEAQ (reference sequence). The CDR3 length is 16 residues. V was shortened by 0 bases and J by 7 bases, with 15 bases between the two germline ends. CDR3 loop: CASSLASPTIGGELFF. The CDR3 DNA follows: TGTGCCAGCAGCTTAGCGTCTCCGACAATCGGCGGGGAGCTGTTTTTT.

Points on this clonotype: One junction end does not reproduce the germline sequence, and a read error may be involved. This chain uses TRBV6-2 or TRBV6-3 with TRBJ1-1, with D uncertain. Germline V gene data show CDR1 as MNHEY and CDR2 as SVGEGT. CDR3 size: 17 residues. CDR3 amino acids: CANSSDYLVRLDTEAFF. CDR3 nucleotide sequence: TGTGCCAACAGTTCTGATTACCTTGTTCGCTTGGACACTGAAGCTTTCTTT.

This chain uses TRBV4-1 with TRBJ1-2, with TRBD1 matching 8 bases. The CDR3 totals 16 residues. V was pared by 0 bases and J by 3 bases, with 6 bases of the junction left unmatched. Germline CDR1 and CDR2: MGHRA and YSYEKL. CDR3 bases: TGCGCCAGCAGCCAAGACCCGGACAGGGTCGACTATGGCTACACCTTC. It codes for CASSQDPDRVDYGYTF.

The chain combines TRBV7-8 with TRBJ2-5; 7 bases fit TRBD1. Germline V lookup: CDR1 SGHVS, CDR2 FQNEAQ. V lost 5 bases and J lost 1; bases outside the gene matches: 10. This CDR3 region has 16 residues. The CDR3 sequence: CASSPSTGTFQETQYF. CDR3 bases: TGTGCCAGCAGCCCATCGACAGGGACCTTCCAAGAGACCCAGTACTTC. The full variable domain, with the rest looked up from reference TRBV7-8 and TRBJ2-5, is GAGVSQSPRYKVAKRGQDVALRCDPISGHVSLFWYQQALGQGPEFLTYFQNEAQLDKSGLPSDRFFAERPEGSVSTLKIQRTQQEDSAVYLCASSPSTGTFQETQYFGPGTRLLVL.